The 9 T cell receptor beta chains listed next were all sequenced from one sample in a study of blood T cell repertoires in COVID-19. The repertoire was sequenced with immunoSEQ multiplex PCR; TCRdb's copy has only in-frame clones and lacks some. The table lists tens of thousands of clones, 75% to 90% of them singletons. The specimen was peripheral blood. Every receptor here comes from a human donor in a cohort sampled during active COVID-19.

The CDR3, as DNA: TGTGCCAGCAGTTACAGTTCAGGGGCGCCCACTGAAGCTTTCTTT. This gives the protein CASSYSSGAPTEAFF. The V and J genes are TRBV6-5 and TRBJ1-1; a weak D match, TRBD1 (6 bases). The CDR3 totals 15 residues. V was trimmed by 2 bases and J by 4 bases, leaving 14 bases between them. CDR1 MNHEY and CDR2 SVGAGI come from the germline V gene.

The chain is built from TRBV6-2 or TRBV6-3 and TRBJ1-2; D gene ambiguous. V lost 0 bases to trimming and J lost 7 bases, with 15 bases between them. The CDR3 spans 15 residues. CDR1 is MNHEY and CDR2 is SVGEGT in the germline V gene. CDR3 sequence (DNA): TGTGCCAGCAGTTACTCGAGCGGCAGCTTCGGTGGCTACACCTTC. This codes for CASSYSSGSFGGYTF.

The V call is TRBV10-2, the J call TRBJ2-2; 13 nucleotides match TRBD2. CDR1 and CDR2 (germline): WSHSY, SAAADI. The junction had 2 bases not matched to a gene; V was cut back by 4 bases and J by 3 bases. This CDR3 is built from 16 residues. Written as DNA, the CDR3 is TGCGCCAGCAGTGGAGGGACTAGCGGGGACACCGGGGAGCTGTTTTTT. It specifies CASSGGTSGDTGELFF.

The gene calls are TRBV5-1 and TRBJ2-7; 7 bases fit TRBD1. CDR1 is SGHRS and CDR2 is YFSETQ in the germline V gene. This CDR3 is 15 amino acids long. V lost 4 bases and J lost 2; bases outside the gene matches: 9. The CDR3 DNA follows: TGCGCCAGCAGCCTCCCGGGACAGCAAGCCTACGAGCAGTACTTC. The encoded protein is CASSLPGQQAYEQYF.

V usage is TRBV2 and J usage is TRBJ2-2, with TRBD2 as a possible D gene (5 bases). V was cut by 6 bases and J by 5 bases, with 10 bases left in between. Germline CDR1 SNHLY, CDR2 FYNNEI. CDR3 length equals 13 residues. The CDR3 DNA is TGTGCCAGCAGCGAGGGAGTTACCGGGGAGCTGTTTTTT. Protein sequence: CASSEGVTGELFF.

The J gene is TRBJ1-2, the V gene TRBV27; 7 bases line up with TRBD1. Losses at the gene ends were 6 bases for V and 7 bases for J; bases not matched to a gene: 8. This CDR3 is 13 amino acids long. In germline, CDR1 is MNHEY, CDR2 SMNVEV (reference sequence). The CDR3 sequence: CASSVEGAVGYTF. The DNA for the CDR3 is TGTGCCAGCAGCGTTGAGGGGGCGGTTGGCTACACCTTC.

The chain uses TRBV10-2 and TRBJ2-5, with 15 bases identical to TRBD2. V lost 6 bases, J lost 4 bases, and 6 bases stayed unmatched. CDR3 length equals 16 residues. The germline CDR1 and CDR2 sequences are WSHSY and SAAADI. The CDR3 nucleotides are TGCGCCAGCAGACCGGGACTAGCGGGGGGAGGAGAGACCCAGTACTTC. Protein: CASRPGLAGGGETQYF.

This chain connects TRBV10-3 to TRBJ1-4, with TRBD1 identical over 10 bases. The V and J ends lost 0 bases and 8 bases, in that order; junction bases with no gene match: 9. The CDR3 runs 17 residues. Germline loops: CDR1 ENHRY, CDR2 SYGVKD. In DNA, the CDR3 is TGTGCCATCAGTGAGTCCTTGACAGGGGGCGCACGCGAAAAACTGTTTTTT. The encoded protein is CAISESLTGGAREKLFF.

This chain uses TRBV10-3 with TRBJ2-3, with 7 bases fitting TRBD1. Germline V lookup: CDR1 ENHRY, CDR2 SYGVKD. After removal of 0 bases from V and 2 bases from J, the junction contained 5 bases not matched to a gene. The CDR3 is 16 amino acids. CDR3 sequence: CAISESGQWSTDTQYF. For the CDR3, the DNA is TGTGCCATCAGTGAGTCGGGACAGTGGTCCACAGATACGCAGTATTTT.